This TCR beta chain originates from a study of blood T cell repertoires in COVID-19. Study context: PBMCs, B-cell-depleted T cells, or T cells provided the cDNA or gDNA that made up the material.

CDR3 length: 13 amino acids. Trimming removed 0 bases at V and 3 bases at J, with 6 bases between. Per the germline V gene, CDR1 is SGHRS and CDR2 is YFSETQ. Original analysis: Reference gene primers were amplified, and this amplification served to estimate nucleated cell counts. Generated by immunoSEQ multiplex PCR, the TCRdb table keeps only in-frame clones and is missing some. V and J calls and clone size follow that table, whereas D and trimming were derived from the DNA. In the table there are about 150,000 clones, just under 85% of which are singletons. This clone has just one count. The specimen was peripheral blood. This sequence was found in a woman aged 80 or over with COVID-19, enrolled during active disease. The chain is built from TRBV5-1 and TRBJ1-1; no firm D call. The chain's CDR3 is CASSLDSDTEAFF. The CDR3 nucleotides read TGCGCCAGCAGCTTGGACAGTGACACTGAAGCTTTCTTT. Variable domain in full (rest from reference TRBV5-1 and TRBJ1-1): KAGVTQTPRYLIKTRGQQVTLSCSPISGHRSVSWYQQTPGQGLQFLFEYFSETQRNKGNFPGRFSGRQFSNSRSEMNVSTLELGDSALYLCASSLDSDTEAFFGQGTRLTVV.